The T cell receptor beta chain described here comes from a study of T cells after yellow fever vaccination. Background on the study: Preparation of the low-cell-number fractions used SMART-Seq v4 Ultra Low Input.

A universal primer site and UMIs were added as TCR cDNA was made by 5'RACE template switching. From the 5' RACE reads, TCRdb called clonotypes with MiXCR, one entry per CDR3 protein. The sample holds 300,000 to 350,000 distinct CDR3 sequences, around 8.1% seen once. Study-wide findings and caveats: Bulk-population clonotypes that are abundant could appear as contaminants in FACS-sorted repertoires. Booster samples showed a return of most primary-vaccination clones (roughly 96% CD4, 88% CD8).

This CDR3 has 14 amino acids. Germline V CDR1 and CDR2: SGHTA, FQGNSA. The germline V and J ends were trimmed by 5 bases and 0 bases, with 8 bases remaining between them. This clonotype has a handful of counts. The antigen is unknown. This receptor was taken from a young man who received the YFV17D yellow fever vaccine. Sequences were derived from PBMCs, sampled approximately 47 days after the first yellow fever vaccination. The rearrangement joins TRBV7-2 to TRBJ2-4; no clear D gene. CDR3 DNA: TGTGCCAGCAGCCAAAACTTAGCCAAAAACATTCAGTACTTC. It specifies CASSQNLAKNIQYF.